The TCR beta chain under discussion was sequenced for a study of cytomegalovirus exposure and HLA in healthy donors. PCR was performed using 60 Vbeta and 13 Jbeta primers. TCRdb's table, derived via immunoSEQ multiplex PCR, lists solely in-frame clones and lacks some. The repertoire consists of 150,000 to 200,000 clones, with about 77% occurring once and the leading ten covering about 2.4%. This CDR3 contains 12 residues. Per the germline V gene, CDR1 is SQVTM and CDR2 is ANQGSEA. V was pared by 6 bases and J by 5 bases, with 13 bases between. V and J are TRBV29-1 and TRBJ2-5, with D possibly matching TRBD1 (5 bases). The specimen sequenced was PBMCs. This TCR was sampled from a woman aged 40-49 years in good health and CMV-seropositive. For the CDR3, the DNA is TGCAGCGTGGTGACAGTAAGGGAGACCCAGTACTTC. Translating it yields CSVVTVRETQYF.